The 25 T cell receptor beta chains below were found in one sample sequenced in a study of T cells in Graves' hyperthyroidism and ophthalmopathy. Amplification yielded TCR beta CDR3 regions, with RNA transcripts as the source. Researchers ran a first-round RT-PCR on the TCR CDR3 using the HTBI primer set. TCRdb itself ran the multiplex PCR reads through MiXCR, one entry per CDR3 protein. This sample has 300,000 to 450,000 distinct CDR3 sequences, with roughly 15% found just once. The material sequenced was blood. The receptors derive from a woman aged 25 to 45 with Graves' hyperthyroidism that later progressed to Graves' ophthalmopathy.

J is TRBJ1-5 and V is TRBV6-1; weak D call: TRBD1 (6 bases). V gave up 5 bases and J gave up 8 bases, with 16 bases separating them. This CDR3 is 14 amino acids long. The germline V gene encodes CDR1 MNHNS and CDR2 SASEGT. The CDR3 nucleotides are TGTGCCAGCAGTTATCACAGGGAGGACGAGCCCCAGCATTTT. Translation gives CASSYHREDEPQHF.

This clonotype was seen many times. This chain connects TRBV7-9 to TRBJ2-7; D is undetermined. CDR1 is SEHNR and CDR2 is FQNEAQ in the germline V gene (reference sequence). V lost 4 bases, J lost 2 bases, and 24 bases lay in between. This CDR3 region has 18 residues. The CDR3 loop reads CASSSKTSSTSTPYEQYF. The CDR3 nucleotides read TGTGCCAGCAGCTCCAAAACGTCGTCCACCTCCACGCCCTACGAGCAGTACTTC.

This clonotype was found a few times. This could be a read error, since a much larger clone is one nucleotide away. CDR3 loop: CASSLWLAGGPYEQYF. The DNA of the CDR3 is TGTGCCAGCAGCTTGTGGCTGGCGGGAGGCCCCTACGAGCAGTACTTC. The V gene is TRBV5-8, the J gene TRBJ2-7; 8 bases map to TRBD2. Germline CDR1 is SGHTS and CDR2 is YDEGEE. The J segment lost 2 bases and the V segment lost 1 base, leaving 8 bases of the junction unmatched. The CDR3 sequence is 16 residues long.

The rearrangement links TRBV7-8 to TRBJ2-3; D uncertain. The CDR3 contains 12 residues. The germline V and J ends were trimmed by 3 bases and 6 bases, with 7 bases remaining between them. Germline lookup yields CDR1 SGHVS and CDR2 FQNEAQ. The CDR3 reads CASSFYDDTQYF. The CDR3 DNA sequence: TGTGCCAGCAGCTTTTATGACGATACGCAGTATTTT.

This clonotype has ten or more counts. The chain uses TRBV7-9 and TRBJ2-2; D gene uncertain. Germline V gives CDR1 SEHNR, CDR2 FQNEAQ (reference sequence). The length of the CDR3 is 15 residues. Trimming stripped 1 base from V and 3 bases from J, with 9 bases between. CDR3 loop: CASSLGDIDTGELFF. The CDR3, as DNA: TGTGCCAGCAGCTTAGGCGATATCGACACCGGGGAGCTGTTTTTT.

This clonotype was seen repeatedly, ten times or more. The CDR3 region has the DNA TGTGCCAGCGCTACAGGGTATTCTTCAACTAATGAAAAACTGTTTTTT. It encodes CASATGYSSTNEKLFF. This chain links TRBV12-3 or TRBV12-4 with TRBJ1-4, with D possibly matching TRBD1 (6 bases). The CDR3 has 16 amino acids. V lost 8 bases and J lost 0, with 16 bases in between.

This clonotype was seen many times. The chain carries TRBV28 and TRBJ2-3; D ambiguous. CDR3 size: 13 residues. Trimming removed 8 bases at V and 0 bases at J, with 9 bases between. Looked up from germline, CDR1 is MDHEN and CDR2 is SYDVKM. CDR3 sequence (DNA): TGTGCCAGCGCAGGACCTAGCACAGATACGCAGTATTTT. Protein: CASAGPSTDTQYF.

This clonotype was detected many times. The chain employs TRBV12-3 or TRBV12-4 and TRBJ1-1, with 8 bases that match TRBD1. V was clipped by 5 bases and J by 6 bases; unmatched bases: 5. The CDR3 has 13 amino acids. This CDR3 reads CASSRLQGAEAFF. CDR3 coding DNA: TGTGCCAGCAGTCGCCTACAGGGGGCTGAAGCTTTCTTT.

The chain employs TRBV3-1 and TRBJ2-7, with a weak D call TRBD1 (6 bases). From germline, CDR1 is LGHDT and CDR2 YNNKEL (reference sequence). V dropped 3 bases and J dropped 3 bases, with 15 bases sitting between them. CDR3 length: 15 residues. This CDR3 reads CASSQGPTGSYEQYF. The CDR3 nucleotides are TGTGCCAGCAGCCAGGGCCCGACAGGCAGCTACGAGCAGTACTTC.

Here the CDR3 reads CASSPETSIQFF. The CDR3 DNA is TGTGCCAGCAGTCCAGAAACTAGTATACAGTTCTTC. This rearrangement joins TRBV12-3 or TRBV12-4 to TRBJ2-1, with a possible D match to TRBD2 (5 bases). The CDR3 is 12 amino acids. Between the trimmed V and J ends, which lost 5 bases and 13 bases, there was a span of 15 bases.

The chain combines TRBV5-1 with TRBJ2-7; the D is unclear. V was shortened by 0 bases and J by 5 bases, with 15 bases between the two germline ends. Per germline, CDR1 SGHRS and CDR2 YFSETQ. CDR3 size: 15 residues. In nucleotides, the CDR3 is TGCGCCAGCAGCTTGGTGTTGGGCAGGCTGAACGAGCAGTACTTC. Its translation: CASSLVLGRLNEQYF. Drawing the rest from reference TRBV5-1 and TRBJ2-7, the complete variable domain is KAGVTQTPRYLIKTRGQQVTLSCSPISGHRSVSWYQQTPGQGLQFLFEYFSETQRNKGNFPGRFSGRQFSNSRSEMNVSTLELGDSALYLCASSLVLGRLNEQYFGPGTRLTVT.

This clonotype has ten or more counts. The chain links TRBV6-1 to TRBJ2-3; 8 nucleotides align to TRBD1. The trim removed 6 bases at V and 6 bases at J, leaving 20 bases unmatched. The CDR3 spans 18 residues. Germline-derived CDR1 and CDR2 are MNHNS and SASEGT. The CDR3 DNA reads TGTGCCAGCAGGGGAAATTTCGGACAGGGAGTATACATGGATACGCAGTATTTT. It codes for CASRGNFGQGVYMDTQYF.

This clonotype was seen at least ten times. This chain connects TRBV15 to TRBJ1-1; unclear D gene. Germline V gives CDR1 LNHNV, CDR2 YYDKDF (reference sequence). The CDR3 length is 14 residues. The germline V and J ends were trimmed by 0 bases and 3 bases, with 8 bases remaining between them. CDR3 nucleotide sequence: TGTGCCACCAGCAGAGATTTCAGCGACACTGAAGCTTTCTTT. This codes for CATSRDFSDTEAFF.

This sequence joins TRBV5-4 and TRBJ2-1; no definite D call. This CDR3 spans 14 amino acids. V shed 3 bases and J shed 8 bases, with 15 bases lying between them. In germline, CDR1 is SGHNT, CDR2 YYREEE (reference sequence). The DNA of the CDR3 is TGTGCCAGCAGCTCAAGTCCTTCGGTCGATGAGCAGTTCTTC. Translating gives CASSSSPSVDEQFF.

The sample holds many counts of this clonotype. The J gene is TRBJ2-5, the V gene TRBV9; no definite D call. The V end was cut by 5 bases, the J end by 1 base, with 15 bases between. This CDR3 comprises 15 residues. Germline CDR1 and CDR2: SGDLS and YYNGEE. The CDR3 loop reads CASSTLVGSQETQYF. The CDR3 bases are TGTGCCAGCAGTACCCTCGTGGGCAGCCAAGAGACCCAGTACTTC.

This clonotype was seen many times. The V and J genes are TRBV2 and TRBJ2-7; 7 bases match TRBD2. The CDR3 is 16 residues long. Germline V gives CDR1 SNHLY, CDR2 FYNNEI. The V gene end was trimmed by 4 bases and the J gene end by 1 base; junction bases not matched to a gene: 10. CDR3 amino acids: CASSGAPGGLSYEQYF. CDR3 sequence (DNA): TGTGCCAGCAGTGGGGCCCCGGGAGGCCTATCCTACGAGCAGTACTTC.

This clonotype was picked up many times. V gene TRBV19 combines with J gene TRBJ1-1, with D hard to call. The V end was cut by 6 bases, the J end by 4 bases, with 15 bases between. Per the germline V gene, CDR1 is LNHDA and CDR2 is SQIVND (reference sequence). The length of the CDR3 is 14 residues. For the CDR3, the DNA is TGTGCCAGTAGAATACCGGGCCCCGCCACTGAAGCTTTCTTT. It encodes CASRIPGPATEAFF.

Notes on this clonotype: This could be a read error, since a much larger clone is one nucleotide away. The chain uses TRBV10-3 and TRBJ2-7; D is ambiguous. In germline, CDR1 is ENHRY, CDR2 SYGVKD. This CDR3 comprises 11 residues. CDR3 nucleotide sequence: TGTTCCATCTCTGAGGTCGACGAGCAGTACTTC. It is translated as CSISEVDEQYF.

This clonotype was seen ten or more times. The chain uses TRBV2 and TRBJ1-4, with D perhaps matching TRBD1 (6 bases). Germline CDR1 SNHLY, CDR2 FYNNEI. This CDR3 contains 14 residues. V shed 6 bases and J shed 6 bases, with 14 bases lying between them. The CDR3 bases are TGTGCCAGCAGAAGGGGGGAAGGGGATGAAAAACTGTTTTTT. This codes for CASRRGEGDEKLFF. The variable domain in full, with the rest retrieved from reference TRBV2 and TRBJ1-4, is EPEVTQTPSHQVTQMGQEVILRCVPISNHLYFYWYRQILGQKVEFLVSFYNNEISEKSEIFDDQFSVERPDGSNFTLKIRSTKLEDSAMYFCASRRGEGDEKLFFGSGTQLSVL.

Ten or more counts support this clonotype. The CDR3 loop is CASSPAGFGYSPLHF. CDR3 nucleotide sequence: TGTGCCAGCTCACCAGCAGGGTTCGGTTATTCACCCCTCCACTTT. V is TRBV18 and J is TRBJ1-6; a weak D match, TRBD1 (5 bases). The CDR3 has 15 residues. Germline CDR1 reads KGHSH; CDR2 reads LQKENI. V lost 2 bases to trimming and J lost 8 bases, with 13 bases between them.

This clonotype was found many times. This chain uses TRBV11-2 with TRBJ2-7; 13 bases map to TRBD2. Germline-derived CDR1 and CDR2 are SGHAT and FQNNGV. CDR3 length equals 14 residues. Germline trimming cut 5 bases from V and 7 bases from J; bases unmatched to any gene: 5. CDR3 nucleotide sequence: TGTGCCAGCAGCACTAGCGGGGGGGCCTTAGAGCAGTACTTC. Translating gives CASSTSGGALEQYF.

This clonotype was seen repeatedly, ten times or more. This chain joins TRBV6-6 and TRBJ1-2; D is undetermined. V was cut by 2 bases and J by 1 base, with 8 bases left in between. This CDR3 is built from 14 residues. Germline CDR1 and CDR2: MNHNY and SVGAGI (reference sequence). CDR3 loop: CASSYTTNNYGYTF. CDR3 DNA sequence: TGTGCCAGCAGTTACACGACAAATAACTATGGCTACACCTTC.

This clonotype was detected many times. This chain connects TRBV25-1 to TRBJ2-3; 8 bases line up with TRBD2. After removal of 6 bases from V and 8 bases from J, the junction contained 10 bases not matched to a gene. Germline lookup yields CDR1 MGHDK and CDR2 SYGVNS. The CDR3 is made up of 14 amino acids. Written as DNA, the CDR3 is TGTGCCAGCAGCGAGGTCGGGAGGGAGGTTACGCAGTATTTT. Translated, it gives CASSEVGREVTQYF.

This clonotype was seen repeatedly, ten times or more. The rearrangement joins TRBV19 to TRBJ1-3; perhaps TRBD1 as D (5 bases). Trimming took off 3 bases at V and 0 bases at J, with 6 bases between the two ends. The CDR3 totals 14 residues. Germline V lookup: CDR1 LNHDA, CDR2 SQIVND (reference sequence). The CDR3 sequence: CASSMGTSGNTIYF. Here the CDR3 DNA reads TGTGCCAGTAGTATGGGGACCTCTGGAAACACCATATATTTT.

This clonotype came up many times. The chain links TRBV28 to TRBJ1-4; 10 bases are shared with TRBD1. In germline, CDR1 is MDHEN, CDR2 SYDVKM. Unmatched junction bases numbered 13, after V lost 4 bases and J lost 2 bases. The CDR3 spans 19 residues. CDR3 bases: TGTGCCAGCAGTTCCCCGTATCTAGGACAGGGGGAGACTAATGAAAAACTGTTTTTT. Its protein is CASSSPYLGQGETNEKLFF.